These 30 T cell receptor beta chains came from one sample sequenced in a study of Graves' ophthalmopathy and Graves' hyperthyroidism. Amplification from RNA transcripts yielded the TCR beta CDR3 regions. First-round RT-PCR used HTBI primers; second-round multiplex PCR followed. TCRdb called the multiplex PCR reads again in MiXCR, with one record for every CDR3 protein. The data contain about 480,000 distinct CDR3 sequences, about 15% of them seen just once; the ten biggest clones take up about 9.4%. Specimen: blood. The receptors were gathered from a woman aged 25 to 39 with Graves' ophthalmopathy.

A word on this clonotype: Being one base from a much bigger clone, this may be a read error. This sequence joins TRBV20-1 and TRBJ2-4; D gene ambiguous. The CDR3 extends over 13 amino acids. Germline CDR1 is DFQATT and CDR2 is SNEGSKA (reference sequence). CDR3 bases: TGCAGTGCTCTGTGGGGTGACAAAAACATTAAGTACTTC. Encoded protein: CSALWGDKNIKYF.

This clonotype was seen many times. This chain links TRBV28 with TRBJ2-7; 10 positions match TRBD1. In germline, CDR1 is MDHEN, CDR2 SYDVKM. Trimming at V came to 7 bases and at J to 3 bases, leaving 6 bases not matched to a gene. The CDR3 totals 14 residues. The CDR3 is CASKRGTGVYEQYF. The CDR3 DNA reads TGTGCCAGCAAGCGAGGGACAGGGGTCTACGAGCAGTACTTC.

This clonotype has ten or more counts. The rearrangement joins TRBV7-9 to TRBJ2-7; 10 nucleotides line up with TRBD2. The CDR3 has 13 residues. Per the germline V gene, CDR1 is SEHNR and CDR2 is FQNEAQ (reference sequence). V shed 2 bases and J 5 bases; nucleotides not matched to a gene: 0. As DNA, the CDR3 is TGTGCCAGCAGCTTACTAGCGGGGGACGAGCAGTACTTC. Amino acids: CASSLLAGDEQYF.

The table lists this clonotype with many counts. J is TRBJ2-7 and V is TRBV6-5, with a possible D match to TRBD1 (6 bases). Trimming removed 4 bases from V and 0 bases from J, with 13 bases in between. Germline lookup yields CDR1 MNHEY and CDR2 SVGAGI. This CDR3 spans 15 amino acids. This chain's CDR3 is CASSWVGTNSYEQYF. The CDR3 coding sequence is TGTGCCAGCAGTTGGGTCGGGACAAACTCCTACGAGCAGTACTTC.

This clonotype was recorded at least ten times. The junction departs from germline at one end; a sequencing error may be responsible. The chain uses TRBV20-1 and TRBJ1-1; 8 bases agree with TRBD1. CDR3 length equals 16 residues. Germline CDR1 is DFQATT and CDR2 is SNEGSKA (reference sequence). This chain's CDR3 is CSARDPGGVRNTEAFF. The CDR3 DNA is TGCAGTGCTAGAGATCCAGGGGGCGTACGGAACACTGAAGCTTTCTTC.

This clonotype was counted many times. This rearrangement joins TRBV30 to TRBJ2-5, with 10 bases fitting TRBD1. Germline V gives CDR1 GTSNPN, CDR2 SVGIG (reference sequence). With 1 base clipped from V and 5 bases from J, the junction kept 7 bases outside the gene matches. This CDR3 comprises 15 residues. The CDR3 region is CAWSGGTGVLETQYF. In DNA, the CDR3 is TGTGCCTGGAGTGGCGGGACAGGGGTTTTGGAGACCCAGTACTTC.

J is TRBJ2-7 and V is TRBV7-2; D is ambiguous. Per germline, CDR1 SGHTA and CDR2 FQGNSA. The CDR3 extends over 14 amino acids. V lost 1 base, J lost 4 bases, and 11 bases lay in between. CDR3 DNA: TGTGCCAGCAGCTTAGAAGCGAAATTTTACGAGCAGTACTTC. Residues: CASSLEAKFYEQYF.

At least ten counts were recorded for this clonotype. The chain employs TRBV7-3 and TRBJ2-2; D is unclear. Deletions cut 3 bases from V and 5 bases from J, with 10 bases between. The length of the CDR3 is 14 residues. Per germline, CDR1 SGHTA and CDR2 FQGTGA. The CDR3 loop reads CASSFPGSTGELFF. DNA for the CDR3: TGTGCCAGCAGCTTCCCTGGAAGTACCGGGGAGCTGTTTTTT.

The sample holds many counts of this clonotype. The genes are TRBV11-3 and TRBJ1-1; D is uncertain. Trimming removed 6 bases at V and 4 bases at J, with 12 bases between. The CDR3 length is 13 residues. Germline loops: CDR1 SGHNT, CDR2 YENEEA. CDR3: CASSPGWGTEAFF. Written as DNA, the CDR3 is TGTGCCAGCAGTCCCGGATGGGGCACTGAAGCTTTCTTT. The whole variable domain, filled in from reference TRBV11-3 and TRBJ1-1, reads EAGVVQSPRYKIIEKKQPVAFWCNPISGHNTLYWYLQNLGQGPELLIRYENEEAVDDSQLPKDRFSAERLKGVDSTLKIQPAELGDSAVYLCASSPGWGTEAFFGQGTRLTVV.

This clonotype was recorded at least ten times. The junction departs from the called germline gene at one end, perhaps through a read error. CDR3 protein: CASSSPGFSGDQPQHF. The CDR3 DNA is TGTGCTAGCAGCTCCCCTGGGTTCAGCGGAGATCAGCCCCAGCATTTT. This rearrangement joins TRBV7-7 to TRBJ1-5, with D uncertain. The CDR3 sequence is 16 residues long. Per the germline V gene, CDR1 is SSHAT and CDR2 is FNYEAQ (reference sequence).

This clonotype came up many times. At one end the junction does not follow the germline gene, possibly because of a read error. The chain has TRBV7-7 and TRBJ2-7; 10 positions match TRBD1. Germline CDR1 and CDR2: SSHAT and FNYEAQ (reference sequence). The CDR3 runs to 14 residues. The CDR3 region has the DNA TGTGCTAGCAGCCAGGGACAGGGGACCTACGAGCAGTACTTC. It codes for CASSQGQGTYEQYF.

This clonotype appeared a few times. The chain links TRBV20-1 to TRBJ2-3; 9 bases align to TRBD2. The V gene end was trimmed by 4 bases and the J gene end by 0 bases; junction bases not matched to a gene: 5. CDR1 is DFQATT and CDR2 is SNEGSKA in the germline V gene (reference sequence). This CDR3 spans 15 amino acids. The DNA for the CDR3 is TGCAGTGCTAAAGCGGGGGGCTTTAGCACAGATACGCAGTATTTT. As protein: CSAKAGGFSTDTQYF.

There are many counts of this clonotype. The rearrangement uses TRBV11-2 and TRBJ2-4; weak D call: TRBD2 (5 bases). Germline V gene sequence: CDR1 SGHAT, CDR2 FQNNGV. The CDR3 totals 13 residues. V shed 5 bases and J shed 7 bases, with 12 bases lying between them. The chain's CDR3 is CASSAVSGNIQYF. CDR3 nucleotides: TGTGCCAGCAGCGCGGTCTCGGGGAACATTCAGTACTTC. The full variable domain, its missing parts supplied by reference TRBV11-2 and TRBJ2-4, is EAGVAQSPRYKIIEKRQSVAFWCNPISGHATLYWYQQILGQGPKLLIQFQNNGVVDDSQLPKDRFSAERLKGVDSTLKIQPAKLEDSAVYLCASSAVSGNIQYFGAGTRLSVL.

This clonotype was counted between two and nine times. The chain couples TRBV7-9 to TRBJ2-7; TRBD1 agrees at 7 bases. Unmatched junction bases numbered 11, after V lost 5 bases and J lost 4 bases. CDR3 size: 15 residues. Germline values: CDR1 SEHNR, CDR2 FQNEAQ (reference sequence). The CDR3 reads CASSEETGIHYEQYF. Written as DNA, the CDR3 is TGTGCCAGCAGCGAGGAGACAGGGATTCATTACGAGCAGTACTTC.

At least ten counts were recorded for this clonotype. The chain joins TRBV6-1 to TRBJ2-7, with D tentatively TRBD2 (5 bases). The CDR3 extends over 15 amino acids. Germline lookup yields CDR1 MNHNS and CDR2 SASEGT. With 1 base removed from V and 0 bases from J, the gap between germline ends came to 10 bases. Written as DNA, the CDR3 is TGTGCCAGCAGTGAAGGGACTCCGAGCTCCTACGAGCAGTACTTC. Residues: CASSEGTPSSYEQYF.

The sample holds many counts of this clonotype. Possible read error: a much larger clone is one base away. The J gene is TRBJ1-6, the V gene TRBV2; 10 positions agree with TRBD1. Germline V gene lookup returns CDR1 SNHLY and CDR2 FYNNEI. This CDR3 comprises 15 residues. The CDR3 sequence: CASSDLGDRGSPPHF. The CDR3 DNA is TGTGCCAGCAGTGATTTGGGGGACAGGGGTTCACCCCCCCACTTT.

This clonotype was detected many times. The genes are TRBV12-5 and TRBJ2-5; 14 bases are shared with TRBD2. The germline V gene encodes CDR1 LGHNT and CDR2 FRNRAP. This CDR3 comprises 14 residues. Germline trimming cut 6 bases from V and 4 bases from J; bases unmatched to any gene: 1. DNA for the CDR3: TGTGCTAGTGGGACTAGCGGGGGGGCAGAGACCCAGTACTTC. Protein sequence: CASGTSGGAETQYF.

This clonotype was found many times. This chain connects TRBV12-3 or TRBV12-4 to TRBJ2-5; 9 nucleotides agree with TRBD1. The junction had 3 bases not matched to a gene; V was cut back by 4 bases and J by 3 bases. The CDR3 is 14 residues long. The CDR3 loop is CASSSRTGEETQYF. DNA for the CDR3: TGTGCCAGCAGTTCCCGGACAGGGGAAGAGACCCAGTACTTC.

Ten or more counts support this clonotype. The chain recombines TRBV6-2 or TRBV6-3 with TRBJ2-7, with 7 bases aligning to TRBD2. Germline values: CDR1 MNHEY, CDR2 SVGEGT. The CDR3 has 16 residues. The ends lost 7 bases at V and 4 bases at J; junction bases unmatched: 16. CDR3 in amino acids: CASKHGLASGAYEQYF. In DNA form, the CDR3 reads TGTGCCAGCAAACATGGTTTGGCTAGCGGAGCATACGAGCAGTACTTC.

This clonotype was observed many times. The chain recombines TRBV28 with TRBJ2-7, with unresolved D. This CDR3 is built from 12 residues. In germline, CDR1 is MDHEN, CDR2 SYDVKM. The ends were cut back, 3 bases at V and 7 bases at J, with 10 bases in the middle. Here the CDR3 reads CASSFRAGEQYF. The CDR3 coding sequence is TGTGCCAGCAGTTTCCGGGCTGGGGAGCAGTACTTC.

V gene TRBV5-1 combines with J gene TRBJ1-1; D perhaps matches TRBD1 (6 bases). The CDR3 totals 14 residues. V lost 0 bases to trimming and J lost 5 bases, with 11 bases between them. Germline V gene data show CDR1 as SGHRS and CDR2 as YFSETQ. The DNA of the CDR3 is TGCGCCAGCAGCTTGGACCAGGGGACGACTGAAGCTTTCTTT. Translating gives CASSLDQGTTEAFF. Full variable domain (outside the CDR3, taken from reference TRBV5-1 and TRBJ1-1): KAGVTQTPRYLIKTRGQQVTLSCSPISGHRSVSWYQQTPGQGLQFLFEYFSETQRNKGNFPGRFSGRQFSNSRSEMNVSTLELGDSALYLCASSLDQGTTEAFFGQGTRLTVV.

This clonotype was observed many times. A much larger clone lies one base from this, so it may be a read error. The V call is TRBV12-3 or TRBV12-4, the J call TRBJ1-5; D is undetermined. The CDR3 sequence is 13 residues long. The CDR3 loop is CASSLSSNQLQHF. The CDR3 nucleotides read TGTGCCAGCAGTTTATCTAGCAATCAGCTCCAGCATTTT.

This clonotype was recorded at least ten times. The chain links TRBV12-3 or TRBV12-4 to TRBJ1-6; 10 bases align to TRBD1. The CDR3 extends over 15 amino acids. V trimming: 5 bases; J trimming: 10 bases; junction bases outside the gene matches: 8. The DNA of the CDR3 is TGTGCCAGCAGTGTGACAGGGGGCGTTTTATCACCCCTCCACTTT. Protein product: CASSVTGGVLSPLHF.

This clonotype has a count of ten or more. The gene calls are TRBV6-2 or TRBV6-3 and TRBJ2-4, with 12 bases fitting TRBD2. J was trimmed by 1 base and V by 4 bases; bases with no gene match: 8. This CDR3 comprises 18 residues. Germline CDR1 reads MNHEY; CDR2 reads SVGEGT. The CDR3 DNA is TGTGCCAGCAGTTCCCGCCTGACTAGCGGGAGTGCCAAAAACATTCAGTACTTC. Translating gives CASSSRLTSGSAKNIQYF.

This clonotype was seen more than once but under ten times. One junction end does not reproduce the germline sequence, and a read error may be involved. The chain has TRBV20-1 and TRBJ1-2; 8 nucleotides line up with TRBD1. The CDR3 runs 16 residues. Per germline, CDR1 DFQATT and CDR2 SNEGSKA (reference sequence). The CDR3 loop reads CSARGDRSTAGYGYSF. CDR3 nucleotides: TGCAGTGCTAGAGGGGACAGGTCCACCGCGGGTTATGGCTACAGCTTC.

This clonotype was seen ten or more times. The rearrangement uses TRBV6-5 and TRBJ1-5, with D possibly matching TRBD1 (6 bases). The CDR3 spans 16 residues. The V end was cut by 0 bases, the J end by 5 bases, with 14 bases between. Germline CDR1 is MNHEY and CDR2 is SVGAGI. CDR3 loop: CASSYSINRVYQPQHF. The CDR3 coding sequence is TGTGCCAGCAGTTACTCTATCAACAGGGTCTATCAGCCCCAGCATTTT.

The chain is built from TRBV5-1 and TRBJ2-2, with 7 nucleotides matching TRBD2. V lost 5 bases, J lost 3 bases, and 4 bases stayed unmatched. This CDR3 is built from 14 residues. In germline, CDR1 is SGHRS, CDR2 YFSETQ. The CDR3 region is CASRLREDTGELFF. The CDR3 coding sequence is TGCGCCAGCAGACTCCGGGAGGACACCGGGGAGCTGTTTTTT.

Only a few counts were recorded for this clonotype. This chain links TRBV29-1 with TRBJ2-5; D not resolved. V lost 5 bases and J 0 bases, leaving 7 bases between the germline ends. This CDR3 comprises 12 residues. Germline V gives CDR1 SQVTM, CDR2 ANQGSEA. CDR3 nucleotides: TGCAGCGTTTCTGACTACCAAGAGACCCAGTACTTC. Its translation is CSVSDYQETQYF.

Ten or more counts support this clonotype. Here the CDR3 DNA reads TGTGCCAGCAGCTTGTCCGGGACTTCCTATTCTGGAAACACCATATATTTT. Its protein is CASSLSGTSYSGNTIYF. The chain links TRBV7-8 to TRBJ1-3; the D gene is possibly TRBD1 (5 bases). The V gene lost 3 bases and the J gene lost 1 base, with 16 bases spanning the gap. Germline V gene sequence: CDR1 SGHVS, CDR2 FQNEAQ. The CDR3 runs 17 residues.

The chain has TRBV4-3 and TRBJ1-2; D gene unclear. The length of the CDR3 is 15 residues. Germline CDR1 and CDR2: LGHNA and YSLEER. V was cut by 0 bases and J by 2 bases, with 10 bases left in between. CDR3 in DNA: TGCGCCAGCAGCCAAGAGCCCGTCGGCAACTATGGCTACACCTTC. Translation gives CASSQEPVGNYGYTF.